The TCR beta chain described here comes from a study of technical replicates of blood from a few donors. Sequenced by immunoSEQ multiplex PCR; TCRdb stores in-frame clones only, minus some. Altogether 50,000 to 70,000 clones are present, roughly nine tenths being singletons, with the ten largest covering 3% to 5%. Regarding this clone: Relative to the germline gene, one junction end is altered; a read error may explain this.

The sample taken for sequencing was PBMCs. This TCR derives from a human donor in good health. Some clones in this sample may be carry-over from other donors' samples.

CDR3 region: CASSHERLGRPLDF. The CDR3 DNA reads TGTGCCAGCAGCCACGAGAGACTCGGGAGACCTTTGGACTTC. This chain uses TRBV7-8 with TRBJ2-4, with D possibly matching TRBD2 (6 bases). The CDR3 is 14 amino acids. The germline CDR1 and CDR2 sequences are SGHVS and FQNEAQ. The full variable domain, with the rest looked up from reference TRBV7-8 and TRBJ2-4, is GAGVSQSPRYKVAKRGQDVALRCDPISGHVSLFWYQQALGQGPEFLTYFQNEAQLDKSGLPSDRFFAERPEGSVSTLKIQRTQQEDSAVYLCASSHERLGRPLDFGAGTRLSVL.